This T cell receptor beta chain was recovered during a study of T cell repertoires in aging, cancer and after chemotherapy. Study observations and caveats: Untreated cancer patients had significantly lower blood TCR diversity than age-matched healthy donors.

V gave up 4 bases and J gave up 3 bases; unmatched junction bases: 3. This CDR3 is 15 amino acids long. TCR beta rearrangements were amplified from peripheral blood genomic DNA. This clonotype qualifies as medium-sized. Its target is unknown. Multiplex touch-down PCR with TRB-A/B primers amplified rearranged V-D-J TRB sequences. One entry per CDR3 protein, called by TCRdb with MiXCR from the multiplex PCR reads. The sample shows about 9,000 distinct CDR3 sequences, under 25% of them seen only once. Sequencing was performed on blood. This clonotype originated in a human donor with a blood cancer. The donor label of this sample is uncertain. The gene calls are TRBV12-3 or TRBV12-4 and TRBJ2-1; 10 bases agree with TRBD1. The CDR3 DNA is TGTGCCAGCAGTTCCGGGACAGGGGACTACAATGAGCAGTTCTTC. Protein product: CASSSGTGDYNEQFF.